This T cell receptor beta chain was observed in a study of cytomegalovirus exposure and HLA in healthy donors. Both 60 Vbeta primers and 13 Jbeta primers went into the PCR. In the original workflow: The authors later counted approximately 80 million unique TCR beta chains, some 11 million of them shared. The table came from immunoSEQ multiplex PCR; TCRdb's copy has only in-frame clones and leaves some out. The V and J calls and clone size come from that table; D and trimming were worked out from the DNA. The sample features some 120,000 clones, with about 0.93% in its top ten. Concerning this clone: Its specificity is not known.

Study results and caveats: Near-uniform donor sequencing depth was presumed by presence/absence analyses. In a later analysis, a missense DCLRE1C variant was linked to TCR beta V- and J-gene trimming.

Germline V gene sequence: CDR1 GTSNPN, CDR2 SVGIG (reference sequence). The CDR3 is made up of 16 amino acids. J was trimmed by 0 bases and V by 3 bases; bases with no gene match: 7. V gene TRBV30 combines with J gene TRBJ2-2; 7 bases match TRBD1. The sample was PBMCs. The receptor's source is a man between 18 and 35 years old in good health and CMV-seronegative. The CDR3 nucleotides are TGTGCCTGGAGGACAGGGATGGTGACGAACACCGGGGAGCTGTTTTTT. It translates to CAWRTGMVTNTGELFF.